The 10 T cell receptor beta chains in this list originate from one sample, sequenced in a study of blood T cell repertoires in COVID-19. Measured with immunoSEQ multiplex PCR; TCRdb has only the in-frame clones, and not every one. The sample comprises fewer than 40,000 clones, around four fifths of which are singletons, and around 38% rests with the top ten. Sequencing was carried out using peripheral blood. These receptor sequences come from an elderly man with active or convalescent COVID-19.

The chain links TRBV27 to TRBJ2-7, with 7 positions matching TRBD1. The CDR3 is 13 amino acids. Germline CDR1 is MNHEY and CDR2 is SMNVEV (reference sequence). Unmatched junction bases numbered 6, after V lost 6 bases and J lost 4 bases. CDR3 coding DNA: TGTGCCAGCAGGCGACAGGGCGATTACGAGCAGTACTTC. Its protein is CASRRQGDYEQYF.

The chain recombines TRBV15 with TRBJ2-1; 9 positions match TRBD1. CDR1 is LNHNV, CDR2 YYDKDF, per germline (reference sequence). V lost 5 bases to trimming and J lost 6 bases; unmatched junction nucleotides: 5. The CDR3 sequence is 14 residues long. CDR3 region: CATSPDRGANEQFF. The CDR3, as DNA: TGTGCCACCAGCCCCGACAGGGGGGCCAATGAGCAGTTCTTC.

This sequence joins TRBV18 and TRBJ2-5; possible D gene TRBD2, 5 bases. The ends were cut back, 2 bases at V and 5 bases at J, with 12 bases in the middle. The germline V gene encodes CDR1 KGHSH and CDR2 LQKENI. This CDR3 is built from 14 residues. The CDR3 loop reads CASSPRGGWETQYF. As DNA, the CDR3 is TGTGCCAGCTCACCAAGAGGAGGATGGGAGACCCAGTACTTC. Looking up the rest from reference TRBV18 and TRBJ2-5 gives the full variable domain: NAGVMQNPRHLVRRRGQEARLRCSPMKGHSHVYWYRQLPEEGLKFMVYLQKENIIDESGMPKERFSAEFPKEGPSILRIQQVVRGDSAAYFCASSPRGGWETQYFGPGTRLLVL.

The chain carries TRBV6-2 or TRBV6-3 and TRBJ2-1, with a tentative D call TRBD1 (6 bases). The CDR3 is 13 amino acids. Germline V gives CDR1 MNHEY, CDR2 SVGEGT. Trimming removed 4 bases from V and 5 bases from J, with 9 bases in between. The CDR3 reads CASSSRQDNEQFF. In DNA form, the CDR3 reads TGTGCCAGCAGTTCCAGACAGGACAATGAGCAGTTCTTC.

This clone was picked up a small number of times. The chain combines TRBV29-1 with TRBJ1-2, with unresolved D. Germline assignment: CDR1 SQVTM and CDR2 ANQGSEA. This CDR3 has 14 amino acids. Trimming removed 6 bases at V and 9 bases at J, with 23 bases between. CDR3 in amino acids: CSVQNDGVWSSYTF. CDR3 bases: TGCAGCGTCCAAAACGACGGCGTTTGGAGCAGCTACACCTTC.

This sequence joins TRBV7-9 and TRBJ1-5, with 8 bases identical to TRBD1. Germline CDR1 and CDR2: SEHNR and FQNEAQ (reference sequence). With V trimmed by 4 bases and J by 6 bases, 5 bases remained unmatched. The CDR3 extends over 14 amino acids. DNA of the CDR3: TGTGCCAGCAGCTCAGGACAGGGAAGTCAGCCCCAGCATTTT. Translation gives CASSSGQGSQPQHF.

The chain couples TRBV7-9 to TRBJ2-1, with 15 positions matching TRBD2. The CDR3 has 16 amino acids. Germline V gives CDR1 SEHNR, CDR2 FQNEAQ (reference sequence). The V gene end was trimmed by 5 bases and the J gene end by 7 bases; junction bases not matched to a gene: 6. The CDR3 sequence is CASSTGLAGGVNEQFF. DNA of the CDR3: TGTGCCAGCAGCACAGGACTAGCGGGAGGGGTGAATGAGCAGTTCTTC.

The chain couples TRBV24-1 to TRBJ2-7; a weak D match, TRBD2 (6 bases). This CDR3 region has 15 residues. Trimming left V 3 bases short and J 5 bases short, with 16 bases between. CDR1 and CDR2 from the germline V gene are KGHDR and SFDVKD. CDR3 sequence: CATSDGDGGKDEQYF. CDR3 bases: TGTGCCACCAGTGATGGGGACGGAGGGAAGGACGAGCAGTACTTC.

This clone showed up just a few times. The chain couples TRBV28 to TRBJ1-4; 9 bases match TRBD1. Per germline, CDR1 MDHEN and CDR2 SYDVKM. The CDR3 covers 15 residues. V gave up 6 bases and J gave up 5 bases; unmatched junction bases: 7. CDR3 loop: CASSLPGQGNEKLFF. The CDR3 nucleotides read TGTGCCAGCAGCTTACCGGGACAGGGAAATGAAAAACTGTTTTTT.

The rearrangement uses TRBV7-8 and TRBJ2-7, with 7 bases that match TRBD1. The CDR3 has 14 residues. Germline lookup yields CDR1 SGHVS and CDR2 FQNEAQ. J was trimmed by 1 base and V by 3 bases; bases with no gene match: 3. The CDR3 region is CASSFVQGSYEQYF. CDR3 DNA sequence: TGTGCCAGCAGCTTCGTACAGGGGTCCTACGAGCAGTACTTC. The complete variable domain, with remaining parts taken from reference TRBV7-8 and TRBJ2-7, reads GAGVSQSPRYKVAKRGQDVALRCDPISGHVSLFWYQQALGQGPEFLTYFQNEAQLDKSGLPSDRFFAERPEGSVSTLKIQRTQQEDSAVYLCASSFVQGSYEQYFGPGTRLTVT.